The source of this T cell receptor beta chain is a study of blood T cells in healthy people across ages (dated by TCRdb to between 2014 and 2017). Study-wide context: In model experiments, roughly one uniquely barcoded TCR beta cDNA molecule per two T cells was captured by template switching. The donors were divided into four age groups: young (average roughly 15 years), middle-aged (around 37), aged (approximately 59) and long-lived (about 90). The study measured age-related changes in TCR beta repertoire diversity using deep sequencing normalized with unique cDNA molecular identifiers. For two donors (one aged 18 to 30 and one aged 80 or older), the study analyzed two additional independent replicas of 1 million unique cDNA reads from the same blood draw. To avoid experimental bias, donors of different ages were spread randomly across the sequencing lanes. Study-wide conclusions, independent of this receptor: Estimates of total diversity from one million sequenced T cells were regarded as lower bounds and underestimates. Compared with the aged group, the long-lived group had more naive CD4+ T cells, fewer expanded clones and increased TCR diversity, suggesting age selection. The CMV infection status of donors was not known, potentially confounding age-related changes in expanded clonotypes. As age increased, observed TCR beta diversity per million T cells dropped in a roughly linear way, and a significant reduction was already evident by age around 41. Conclusive comparison of naive and antigen-experienced compartments was prevented by the profiling of bulk unsorted PBMCs. The percentage of naive T cells measured by flow cytometry correlated strongly with observed TCR beta diversity.

The library came from 5' RACE. Sequenced using an Illumina HiSeq 2500. A second PCR of about 6 to 11 cycles was performed with a sample-barcoded 5' primer and a J-beta primer mix. Each TCR beta cDNA molecule received a unique molecular identifier from a template-switch 5' adaptor carrying 12 random nucleotides. Each sample yielded at least 2.5 million CDR3-containing paired-end reads. The Mint cDNA synthesis kit, primed by a TRBC-specific oligonucleotide, was used to synthesize first-strand cDNA from all RNA. After uracil-DNA glycosylase treatment, a first 18-cycle PCR used universal primers M1SS and BC2_uni_R on all cDNA. Turning to the authors' computational methods: For normalization, 1 million high-quality reads were randomly selected from each sample, with every read carrying a distinct molecular identifier. Instead of being binned into consensus sequences, reads with shared molecular identifiers were discarded. MiTCR, with a Q25 quality threshold and the strictest error-elimination algorithm, was used for CDR3 identification, clonotype clustering and error correction. A nonparametric unseen species model with Euler transformation was used to estimate lower-bound total TCR beta diversity. TCRdb took the public reads, trimmed them with fastp at Q25, ran MiXCR for clone calling and kept in-frame beta chains. Identical CDR3 proteins give one entry, which carries the most common genes and DNA. For this entry, the V and J calls and clone size follow TCRdb and not the study's own pipeline. The sample table holds hundreds of thousands of distinct CDR3 sequences, of which about 51% were seen once. The ten biggest clones cover less than 15% of the sample.

The CDR3 has 16 amino acids, counting the end cysteine and phenylalanine. Kept here is only the CDR3 DNA, which spans 48 bases and is read in frame from base 1. CDR1 MNHNS and CDR2 SASEGT were looked up in the germline V gene. Concerning this clonotype itself: No cognate antigen has been identified for it. Germline is not matched at one junction end, which may reflect a read error.

Systemically healthy Caucasian individuals from Russia, 35 to 50 in total and aged roughly 6 to 100 years, were included as donors. Each donor gave 9 to 10 milliliters of peripheral blood, collected into EDTA-treated Vacutainer tubes. Ficoll-Paque density-gradient centrifugation was used to isolate PBMCs, with at least 6 million per sample. Total RNA was extracted from PBMCs with Trizol reagent, with at least 5 micrograms obtained per sample. Naive CD45RAhigh/CD27high T cell percentages were measured by flow cytometry on a PBMC aliquot from every donor. The source is a woman aged 80 or over in good health. Input material: blood. The chain links TRBV6-1 with TRBJ2-3, and TRBD2 may be the D gene, going by 6 matching bases. The CDR3 protein sequence reads: CASRDRRRGQTDMQYF. The DNA sequence is TGTGCCAGCAGGGATCGGAGGCGGGGCCAAACAGATATGCAGTATTTT.